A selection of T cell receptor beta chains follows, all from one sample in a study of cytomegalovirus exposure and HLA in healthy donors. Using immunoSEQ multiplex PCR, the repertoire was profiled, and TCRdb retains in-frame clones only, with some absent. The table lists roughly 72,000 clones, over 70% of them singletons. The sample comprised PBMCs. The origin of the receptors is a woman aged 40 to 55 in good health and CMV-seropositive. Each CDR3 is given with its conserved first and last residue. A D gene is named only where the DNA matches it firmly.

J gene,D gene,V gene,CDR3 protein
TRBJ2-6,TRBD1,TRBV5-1,CASSLNGQGAYGANVLTF
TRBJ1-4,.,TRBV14,CASSREGANEKLFF
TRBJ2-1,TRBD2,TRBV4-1,CASSRELAGLVNEQFF
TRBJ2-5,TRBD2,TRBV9,CASIIYPGTSGGAKTQYF
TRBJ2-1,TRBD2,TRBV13,CASGFLPAGGSLVEQFF
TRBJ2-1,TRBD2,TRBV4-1,CASSHKSLGTSYSDEQFF
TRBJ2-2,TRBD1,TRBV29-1,CSVRTRQGNTGELFF
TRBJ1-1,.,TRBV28,CASREPGQNTEAFF
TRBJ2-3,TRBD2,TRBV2,CASTSGGGTDTQYF
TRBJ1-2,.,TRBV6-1,CASSEYGADYGYTF
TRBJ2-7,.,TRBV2,CASSAPSRWEQYF
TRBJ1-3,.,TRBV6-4,CASSDASIWGRGLSGNTIYF
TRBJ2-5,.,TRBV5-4,CASSLAGVGAQYF
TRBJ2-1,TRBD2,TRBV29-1,CSVGTIIDEQFF
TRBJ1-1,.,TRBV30,CAWSSGSLAFF
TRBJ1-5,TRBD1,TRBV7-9,CASSLGQGEAQPQHF
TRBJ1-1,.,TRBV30,CAYKDRVLNTEAFF
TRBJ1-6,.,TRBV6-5,CASSTHRNDNSPLHF
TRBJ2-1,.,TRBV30,CAWSGRGVVNEQFF
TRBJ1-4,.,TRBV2,CASKPGLTNEKLFF
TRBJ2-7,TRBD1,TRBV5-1,CASSFSPGTGGREQYF
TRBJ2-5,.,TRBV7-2,CASSLAAVEETQYF
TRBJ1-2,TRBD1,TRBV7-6,CASRGQGAYGYTF
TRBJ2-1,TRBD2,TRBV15,CATSRGRLALLNEQFF
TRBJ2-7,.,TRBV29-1,CSVAWGGYEQYF
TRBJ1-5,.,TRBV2,CASRTDRSNQPQHF
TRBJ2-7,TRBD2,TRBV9,CASSEGTILSYEQYF
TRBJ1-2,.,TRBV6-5,CASSPEWGDGYTF
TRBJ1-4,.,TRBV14,CASSYIAGPGEKLFF
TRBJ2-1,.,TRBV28,CASSSRQLGRNEQFF
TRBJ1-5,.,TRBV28,CASSSYQPQHF
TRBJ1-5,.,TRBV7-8,CASSALGGGRGQPQHF
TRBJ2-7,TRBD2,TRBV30,CAWSRTSGSNFYERYF
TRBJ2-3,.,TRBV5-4,CASSLPGGGTTDTQYF
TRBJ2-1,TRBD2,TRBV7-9,CASSLALAGDNEQFF
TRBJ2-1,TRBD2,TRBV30,CAWSVGGRSYNEQFF
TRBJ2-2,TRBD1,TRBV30,CAWNRGLQSGELFF
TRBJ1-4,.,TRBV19,CASSIGQGGEKLFF
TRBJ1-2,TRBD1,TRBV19,CASSIFSGGDYGYTF
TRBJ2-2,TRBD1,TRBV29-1,CSVLGQGAGELFF
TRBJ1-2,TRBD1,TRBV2,CASSAGQVGGYTF
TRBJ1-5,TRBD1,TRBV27,CASSQGGGRVILWHF